Described below is a single T cell receptor (beta chain) sequence and its context. The antigen it recognizes is unknown. The input lacks base qualities; no much larger clone sits a single base away. Cut back by 8 bases and 2 bases, the V and J ends lie 14 bases apart. Per the germline V gene (reference sequence), MNHEY is the CDR1 and SMNVEV is the CDR2. The cysteine opens and the phenylalanine closes a CDR3 of 14 amino acids. CDR3 DNA only is kept here, 42 bases in frame from base 1. These data come from a study of Ad26.COV2.S vaccination and SARS-CoV-2 variants (dated by TCRdb to 2020 to 2023). Regarding the complete study: Vaccine-arm donors came from COV1001, a multicentre, randomized, double-blind, placebo-controlled phase I-IIa trial of Ad26.COV2.S in healthy adults. Ad26.COV2.S was given intramuscularly at 5x10^10 or 1x10^11 viral particles, as a single shot or as two shots 56 days apart. TCRbeta repertoire sequencing served as the tool for gauging how specific and how broad the SARS-CoV-2-reactive T cell receptors were following Ad26.COV2.S vaccination. A total of around 32 samples were included in the TCR-sequenced set, comprising about 20 Ad26.COV2.S vaccine recipients, 5 placebo recipients and 8 SARS-CoV-2 convalescent individuals. Trial participants were randomized into five groups of five, in which low-dose or high-dose Ad26.COV2.S was given once or twice, or placebo was given on both occasions. Investigators did not know the trial group allocation while performing experiments and assessing outcomes.

Reading the label with the study, this specimen's treatment or condition is: over 15 received Ad26.COV2.S at low or high dose, single or two shots; 5 received placebo; per-sample allocation not given. Repertoires of vaccine and placebo recipients were sequenced from samples collected on day 63 after the first injection. Between 29 July and 7 August 2020, Cohort 1b enrolled 25 adults aged 18-55 years at one site in Boston, USA. Ad26.COV2.S was a replication-incompetent adenovirus type 26 vector expressing a prefusion-stabilized SARS-CoV-2 spike protein from the original Wuhan strain. The immunoSEQ Assay was used to sequence TCRbeta CDR3 regions. After extraction, genomic DNA underwent amplification by bias-controlled multiplex PCR, followed by high-throughput sequencing. The paper's data handling went like this. To quantify the absolute abundance of every unique TCRbeta CDR3 region, sequences were collapsed and filtered. T cell fraction was estimated by normalizing TCRbeta template counts to usable DNA, with usable DNA measured through amplification of reference genes found in all nucleated cells. Repertoire TCRs were annotated as SARS-CoV-2-specific by exact matching of V gene, CDR3 amino acid sequence and J gene to a known reactive TCR set. The reference SARS-CoV-2 TCR set was obtained from MIRA and was filtered for enrichment in COVID-19-positive ImmuneCODE repertoires, whereby public or cross-reactive TCRs were removed. Using the MIRA antigens, annotated TCRs were further analysed by specific ORF or by position within an ORF. Depth was the summed frequency of annotated unique rearrangements, while breadth was defined as annotated unique rearrangements over total unique productive rearrangements. Two-sided Wilcoxon rank-sum tests were applied when comparing TCR breadth between groups. TCRdb carries this immuneACCESS record with in-frame sequences only. Its versions omit some clonotypes, under half of them owing to an unresolved V gene in the studies checked, with the rest unexplained. The V and J calls and clone size are taken from that table; D and trimming were inferred from the DNA. In this sample the table shows 350,000 to 500,000 clones, around 90% of which occur a single time. The ten biggest clones cover about 4.5% of the sample.

Points the paper makes about the study in general: The authors noted that total T cell responses may have been underestimated by the TCR breadth and depth analyses. Spike-specific TCR breadth was higher in Ad26.COV2.S recipients than in placebo recipients (P = 0.0014). Vaccine and placebo recipients had comparable non-spike TCR breadth, which fits with the vaccine containing only spike. The study lacked the statistical power to compare responses across vaccine doses or regimens. After vaccination, spike-specific CD8+ and CD4+ T cell responses were reported to show substantial breadth.

The sample in question was peripheral blood, obtained in a trial of Ad26.COV2.S vaccine versus placebo. This TCR came from a person aged 18 to 65 who received the Ad26.COV2.S COVID-19 vaccine or a placebo. This chain joins TRBV27 to TRBJ2-3; D gene: possibly TRBD1, on 6 matching bases. The CDR3 protein: CASGIGQHTDTQYF. In nucleotides, the sequence is TGTGCCAGCGGAATAGGACAGCACACAGATACGCAGTATTTT.